The rows below give T cell receptor beta chains drawn from one sample of a study of T cells after yellow fever vaccination. Via MiXCR, TCRdb re-called the 5' RACE reads, giving one row per CDR3 protein. The table records some 500,000 distinct CDR3 sequences, about 14% of them present only once. This specimen was PBMCs, taken on the day of the yellow fever booster vaccination. These TCRs come from a man aged 30 to 39 who received the YFV17D yellow fever vaccine. Each CDR3 is given with its conserved first and last residue. The order of the fields is J gene, D gene, clone size, V gene, CDR3 DNA, CDR3 protein. The D gene is left open where the match is weak. A clone size is listed for some rows: how often the clone was seen (once, few, many), or a class if it is expanded.

TRBJ2-5	-	-	TRBV15	TGTGCCACCAGCAGGACTAGTGAGACCCAGTACTTC	CATSRTSETQYF
TRBJ2-5	-	few	TRBV7-9	TGTGCCAGCAGCAAGTTCTCGGGAGCACCCCAAGAGACCCAGTACTTC	CASSKFSGAPQETQYF
TRBJ2-5	-	-	TRBV20-1	TGCAGTGCTAGACGGGGGTTTTCGGGGGAGACCCAGTACTTC	CSARRGFSGETQYF
TRBJ2-1	-	-	TRBV7-2	TGTGCCAGCAGCTGGGGACCAATCTCTGGGGAGCAGTTCTTC	CASSWGPISGEQFF
TRBJ2-3	TRBD2	many	TRBV7-3	TGTGCCAGCAGCCACGGGACTAGCGGGGGAGATACGCAGTATTTT	CASSHGTSGGDTQYF
TRBJ1-5	-	-	TRBV7-9	TGTGCCAGCAGTGATGGAGGTCAGCCCCAGCATTTT	CASSDGGQPQHF
TRBJ2-1	-	many	TRBV12-3/TRBV12-4	TGTGCCAGCAGTTTGGGGAGTTCTGGTGAGCAGTTCTTC	CASSLGSSGEQFF
TRBJ2-6	TRBD2	-	TRBV30	TGTGCCTGGGGGAAGACTAGCGGGAGAAGTGGGGCCAACGTCCTGACTTTC	CAWGKTSGRSGANVLTF
TRBJ2-3	TRBD1	-	TRBV15	TGTGCCACCAGTCCGCTACCGGGACAGGGGAAAGGGGATACGCAGTATTTT	CATSPLPGQGKGDTQYF
TRBJ2-7	TRBD2	few	TRBV5-1	TGCGCCAGCAGCTTGACTAGCGGGAGGATCTACGAGCAGTACTTC	CASSLTSGRIYEQYF
TRBJ2-3	TRBD1	few	TRBV12-3/TRBV12-4	TGTGCCAGCAGTCCTAGGTGGGGACAGAATTTTTTCACAGATACGCAGTATTTT	CASSPRWGQNFFTDTQYF
TRBJ2-2	TRBD1	-	TRBV7-2	TGTGCCAGCAGCGGTAGACAGGGGGTTGGCGGGGAGCTGTTTTTT	CASSGRQGVGGELFF
TRBJ2-5	-	-	TRBV5-1	TGCGCCAGCACCTCAACGGGGTCAGAGACCCAGTACTTC	CASTSTGSETQYF
TRBJ2-2	TRBD2	many	TRBV6-1	TGTGCCAGCAGTACCTCACCTAGCGGGGCGAACACCGGGGAGCTGTTTTTT	CASSTSPSGANTGELFF
TRBJ2-6	-	few	TRBV2	TGTGCCAGTCGGTCTGGGGCCAACGTCCTGACTTTC	CASRSGANVLTF
TRBJ2-1	TRBD2	few	TRBV7-2	TGTGCCAGCAGGCCGACTAGCGGGAGTGTCAATGAGCAGTTCTTC	CASRPTSGSVNEQFF
TRBJ2-5	TRBD2	-	TRBV5-5	TGTGCCAGCAGCTTGCTTCTAGCGGGAGTGGAGACCCAGTACTTC	CASSLLLAGVETQYF
TRBJ1-1	-	-	TRBV10-3	TGTGCCATGACGGTGCGGGCAAACACTGAAGCTTTCTTT	CAMTVRANTEAFF
TRBJ2-5	-	-	TRBV12-3/TRBV12-4	TGTGCCAGCAGAATCGGCCAACGGGAGACCCAGTACTTC	CASRIGQRETQYF
TRBJ2-1	-	-	TRBV11-2	TGTGCCAGCAGCTTAGATCTGGCAGCAAAGCAGTTCTTC	CASSLDLAAKQFF
TRBJ1-5	-	-	TRBV19	TGTGCCAGTAGTTGGGGCCACGATCAGCCCCAGCATTTT	CASSWGHDQPQHF
TRBJ2-5	TRBD2	-	TRBV20-1	TGCAGTGCTAGAGTTAGCGGGGGGGGAGAGGAGTACTTC	CSARVSGGGEEYF
TRBJ1-6	-	few	TRBV11-2	TGTGCCAGCAGCTTAGACATCAAGATCCCCAATTCACCCCTCCACTTT	CASSLDIKIPNSPLHF
TRBJ1-2	TRBD1	-	TRBV14	TGTGCCAGCAGCCAAGATCTAGGGGGCTACTATGGCTACACCTTC	CASSQDLGGYYGYTF
TRBJ1-5	-	few	TRBV20-1	TGCAGTGCTATGGGACCCGCAGGGCAGCCCCAGCATTTT	CSAMGPAGQPQHF
TRBJ2-1	-	few	TRBV20-1	TGCAGTGCTAGTGACGGGACAAGCTATTACAATGAGCAGTTCTTC	CSASDGTSYYNEQFF
TRBJ1-1	-	few	TRBV5-1	TGCGCCAGCAGCCGGGGCGGGGGAGAAGCTTTCTTT	CASSRGGGEAFF
TRBJ2-1	TRBD2	few	TRBV6-2/TRBV6-3	TGTGCCAGCAGTTCCCACCGGACTAGCGGGAGTAAGCAGTTCTTC	CASSSHRTSGSKQFF
TRBJ1-4	-	-	TRBV12-3/TRBV12-4	TGTGCCAGCTCAAAGGGTAGCAGGTTGGAAAAACTGTTTTTT	CASSKGSRLEKLFF
TRBJ2-5	-	-	TRBV2	TGTGCCAGCAGTGTAGCAGTCCAAGAGACCCAGTACTTC	CASSVAVQETQYF
TRBJ2-1	-	-	TRBV12-3/TRBV12-4	TGTGCCAGCAGCCAGGGAGAGAAAGGTTTGCAGTTCTTC	CASSQGEKGLQFF